This T cell receptor beta chain was identified in a study of cytomegalovirus exposure and HLA in healthy donors. About the study: From HLA-typed donors, an early data release held around 85 million unique TCRs. Of all 400 or so donors who were genotyped, 80% to 85% belonged to the Caucasian-associated ancestry cluster.

Losses at the gene ends were 5 bases for V and 1 base for J; bases not matched to a gene: 3. Germline V gene sequence: CDR1 SGHAT, CDR2 FQNNGV. The CDR3 extends over 15 amino acids. Comment on this clone: Its matching antigen is unknown.

Overall study results and limits: Cytomegalovirus status, reportedly, was diagnosed with high specificity and sensitivity by the classifier. A later analysis, which compared TCR beta chains of equal frequency, found the HLA-associated ones more clonally expanded.

13 Jbeta primers and 60 Vbeta primers were used for the PCR. TCRdb's copy holds only in-frame clones and misses some; the assay was immunoSEQ multiplex PCR. The top ten clones hold 2% to 2.5% of a sample with about 120,000 clones, around 86% of them seen once. This chain links TRBV11-2 with TRBJ2-2; the match to TRBD2 covers 8 bases. This clonotype was obtained from a man aged 30 to 39 in good health and CMV-seronegative. The sample consisted of PBMCs. CDR3 nucleotide sequence: TGTGCCAGCAGCATCGGGACTAGGAACACCGGGGAGCTGTTTTTT. It yields the protein CASSIGTRNTGELFF.